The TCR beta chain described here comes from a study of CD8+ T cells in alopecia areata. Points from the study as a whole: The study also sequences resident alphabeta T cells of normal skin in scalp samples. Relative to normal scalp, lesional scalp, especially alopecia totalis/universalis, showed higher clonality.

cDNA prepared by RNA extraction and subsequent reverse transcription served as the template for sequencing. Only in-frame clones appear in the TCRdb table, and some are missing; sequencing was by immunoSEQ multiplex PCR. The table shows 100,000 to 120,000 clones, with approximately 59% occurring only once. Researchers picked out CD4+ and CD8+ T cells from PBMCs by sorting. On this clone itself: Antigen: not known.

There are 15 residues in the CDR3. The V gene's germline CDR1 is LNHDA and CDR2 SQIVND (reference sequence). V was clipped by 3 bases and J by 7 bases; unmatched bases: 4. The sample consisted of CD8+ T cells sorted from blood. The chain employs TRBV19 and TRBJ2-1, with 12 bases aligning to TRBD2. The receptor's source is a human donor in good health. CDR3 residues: CASSILAGGWNEQFF. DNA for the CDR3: TGTGCCAGTAGTATCCTAGCGGGGGGGTGGAATGAGCAGTTCTTC. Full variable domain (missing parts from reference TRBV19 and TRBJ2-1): DGGITQSPKYLFRKEGQNVTLSCEQNLNHDAMYWYRQDPGQGLRLIYYSQIVNDFQKGDIAEGYSVSREKKESFPLTVTSAQKNPTAFYLCASSILAGGWNEQFFGPGTRLTVL.